One and the same sample provided the 18 T cell receptor beta chains below, sequenced in a study of blood T cell repertoires in COVID-19. TCRdb's copy holds only in-frame clones and misses some; the assay was immunoSEQ multiplex PCR. The sample has roughly 200,000 clones; 75% to 90% are singletons. The sample taken for sequencing was PBMCs or T cells enriched from blood (not recorded which). The source of these receptors is a woman aged 25 to 39 who had been exposed to COVID-19.

The CDR3 sequence: CSVSGSGVVYF. In DNA form, the CDR3 reads TGCAGCGTTTCAGGTAGCGGGGTAGTGTACTTC. This sequence joins TRBV29-1 and TRBJ2-4; 8 bases are shared with TRBD2. Trimming at V came to 5 bases and at J to 15 bases, leaving 9 bases not matched to a gene. The CDR3 is 11 residues long. The V gene's germline CDR1 is SQVTM and CDR2 ANQGSEA.

CDR3 in amino acids: CASSQEYYGLAGTDTQYF. The CDR3 DNA sequence: TGTGCCAGCAGCCAAGAATACTACGGACTAGCGGGGACAGATACGCAGTATTTT. The chain uses TRBV14 and TRBJ2-3; 12 nucleotides agree with TRBD2. The V and J ends lost 0 bases and 3 bases, in that order; junction bases with no gene match: 7. Germline CDR1 is SGHDN and CDR2 is FVKESK. The CDR3 has 18 residues. The complete variable domain, with remaining parts taken from reference TRBV14 and TRBJ2-3, reads EAGVTQFPSHSVIEKGQTVTLRCDPISGHDNLYWYRRVMGKEIKFLLHFVKESKQDESGMPNNRFLAERTGGTYSTLKVQPAELEDSGVYFCASSQEYYGLAGTDTQYFGPGTRLTVL.

This clone was seen only once. The chain recombines TRBV6-5 with TRBJ1-4; tentative D call: TRBD1 (5 bases). Looked up from germline, CDR1 is MNHEY and CDR2 is SVGAGI. Trimming shortened V by 5 bases and J by 5 bases, and 12 bases separated the two germline ends. This CDR3 comprises 14 residues. This CDR3 reads CASSRRVGNEKLFF. In DNA form, the CDR3 reads TGTGCCAGCAGTCGCAGGGTCGGGAATGAAAAACTGTTTTTT.

The chain combines TRBV30 with TRBJ1-2; no reliable D call. The V end lost 2 bases, the J end lost 5 bases, and 15 bases lay between the germline ends. CDR1 is GTSNPN and CDR2 is SVGIG in the germline V gene (reference sequence). The CDR3 spans 14 residues. CDR3 sequence: CAWSSMAGGYGYTF. The DNA for the CDR3 is TGTGCCTGGAGTAGTATGGCCGGAGGGTATGGCTACACCTTC.

This sequence joins TRBV27 and TRBJ2-5, with D perhaps TRBD1 (5 bases). V was pared by 3 bases and J by 3 bases, with 8 bases between. The CDR3 totals 13 residues. CDR1 and CDR2 from the germline V gene are MNHEY and SMNVEV (reference sequence). The CDR3 DNA reads TGTGCCAGCAGTTTTGACAGAAAAGAGACCCAGTACTTC. It codes for CASSFDRKETQYF.

In nucleotides, the CDR3 is TGTGCCAGCAGTCCGGACAGGGATGGCGGTGGCTACACCTTC. Encoded protein: CASSPDRDGGGYTF. The rearrangement uses TRBV27 and TRBJ1-2; 8 bases match TRBD1. Germline assignment: CDR1 MNHEY and CDR2 SMNVEV (reference sequence). CDR3 length: 14 residues. The V gene end was trimmed by 5 bases and the J gene end by 7 bases; junction bases not matched to a gene: 9.

This clone was observed once. The CDR3, as DNA: TGTGCCAGCAGCTTGACTAGCGGGGGGGCCTGGGAGCAGTTCTTC. Its translation is CASSLTSGGAWEQFF. The chain recombines TRBV7-2 with TRBJ2-1; 14 positions match TRBD2. The CDR3 is made up of 15 amino acids. Trimming removed 3 bases from V and 10 bases from J; junction bases left unmatched: 5. The V gene's germline CDR1 is SGHTA and CDR2 FQGNSA.

The V gene is TRBV2, the J gene TRBJ1-5, with 7 bases lining up with TRBD1. CDR3 length: 14 amino acids. Germline assignment: CDR1 SNHLY and CDR2 FYNNEI. Trimming at V came to 7 bases and at J to 3 bases, leaving 6 bases not matched to a gene. CDR3 region: CASTGTEPNQPQHF. CDR3 DNA sequence: TGTGCCAGCACTGGGACAGAGCCCAATCAGCCCCAGCATTTT.

The V and J genes are TRBV7-6 and TRBJ2-2, with 9 bases aligning to TRBD2. The length of the CDR3 is 17 residues. V was pared by 1 base and J by 0 bases, with 3 bases of the junction left unmatched. Germline CDR1 SGHVS, CDR2 FNYEAQ. CDR3 protein: CASSLESGGPNTGELFF. The CDR3 DNA reads as TGTGCCAGCAGCTTAGAGAGCGGGGGGCCGAACACCGGGGAGCTGTTTTTT.

The rearrangement joins TRBV9 to TRBJ1-2, with 9 bases that match TRBD1. This CDR3 spans 16 amino acids. V trimming: 0 bases; J trimming: 4 bases; junction bases outside the gene matches: 7. Germline CDR1 and CDR2: SGDLS and YYNGEE. The CDR3 protein is CASSVGGTGLSYGYTF. The CDR3 region has the DNA TGTGCCAGCAGCGTAGGGGGGACAGGGCTGTCCTATGGCTACACCTTC.

The chain has TRBV5-1 and TRBJ1-3, with 7 bases identical to TRBD1. The V and J ends lost 2 bases and 2 bases, in that order; junction bases with no gene match: 1. In germline, CDR1 is SGHRS, CDR2 YFSETQ. The CDR3 has 14 residues. CDR3 DNA sequence: TGCGCCAGCAGCTTCGGGACAGCTGGAAACACCATATATTTT. Its translation: CASSFGTAGNTIYF.

The chain carries TRBV2 and TRBJ2-2; possibly TRBD1 for D (5 bases). The CDR3 runs to 16 residues. Trimming took 3 bases from V and 2 from J, leaving 13 bases between them. From germline, CDR1 is SNHLY and CDR2 FYNNEI. CDR3 amino acids: CASSDDRGLNTGELFF. CDR3 DNA sequence: TGTGCCAGCAGTGACGATAGGGGCCTAAACACCGGGGAGCTGTTTTTT.

V and J are TRBV11-3 and TRBJ1-1; D not certain. Trimming took off 1 base at V and 2 bases at J, with 11 bases between the two ends. The CDR3 contains 15 residues. Germline values: CDR1 SGHNT, CDR2 YENEEA. The CDR3 nucleotides are TGTGCCAGCAGCTTAGTTACCGGGGTCAACACTGAAGCTTTCTTT. This encodes CASSLVTGVNTEAFF.

This clone has only one observation. J is TRBJ2-1 and V is TRBV7-6, with 12 nucleotides matching TRBD2. With V trimmed by 7 bases and J by 8 bases, 9 bases remained unmatched. CDR1 and CDR2 (germline): SGHVS, FNYEAQ. The CDR3 runs to 15 residues. CDR3 nucleotides: TGTGCCAGCACCCTCCTAGCGGGGGGGCAGGATGAGCAGTTCTTC. Encoded protein: CASTLLAGGQDEQFF.

The gene calls are TRBV28 and TRBJ2-1, with D maybe TRBD1 (7 bases). The V end was cut by 9 bases, the J end by 4 bases, with 25 bases between. From germline, CDR1 is MDHEN and CDR2 SYDVKM. This CDR3 spans 17 amino acids. Here the CDR3 DNA reads TGTGCCAGTAAAGGACAGGATGGGTGGGGGGTTTACAATGAGCAGTTCTTC. It codes for CASKGQDGWGVYNEQFF. The variable domain in full, with the rest retrieved from reference TRBV28 and TRBJ2-1, is DVKVTQSSRYLVKRTGEKVFLECVQDMDHENMFWYRQDPGLGLRLIYFSYDVKMKEKGDIPEGYSVSREKKERFSLILESASTNQTSMYLCASKGQDGWGVYNEQFFGPGTRLTVL.

V gene TRBV4-1 combines with J gene TRBJ1-2; no definite D call. Germline values: CDR1 MGHRA, CDR2 YSYEKL. Between the trimmed V and J ends, which lost 0 bases and 4 bases, there was a span of 3 bases. CDR3 length equals 12 residues. CDR3 DNA: TGCGCCAGCAGCCAAGACTTCTATGGCTACACCTTC. It codes for CASSQDFYGYTF.

V is TRBV15 and J is TRBJ2-2, with D maybe TRBD1 (5 bases). Germline-derived CDR1 and CDR2 are LNHNV and YYDKDF (reference sequence). The CDR3 length is 14 residues. The germline V and J ends were trimmed by 5 bases and 4 bases, with 11 bases remaining between them. CDR3 nucleotides: TGTGCCACCAGCTTCCAGGGTACCACCGGGGAGCTGTTTTTT. Its translation is CATSFQGTTGELFF. Full variable domain (missing parts from reference TRBV15 and TRBJ2-2): DAMVIQNPRYQVTQFGKPVTLSCSQTLNHNVMYWYQQKSSQAPKLLFHYYDKDFNNEADTPDNFQSRRPNTSFCFLDIRSPGLGDTAMYLCATSFQGTTGELFFGEGSRLTVL.

CDR3 sequence reads: CASSQGRQGASYEQYF. CDR3 bases: TGTGCCAGCTCACAGGGGAGACAGGGGGCGTCGTACGAGCAGTACTTC. The chain links TRBV18 to TRBJ2-7, with 10 bases lining up with TRBD1. Germline loops: CDR1 KGHSH, CDR2 LQKENI. Unmatched junction bases numbered 10, after V lost 4 bases and J lost 4 bases. The CDR3 has 16 amino acids.